These 19 T cell receptor beta chains originate from one sample sequenced in a study of identical twins listed by TCRdb under 2016. The library came from 5' RACE. These reads were obtained on an Illumina HiSeq 2000. TCRdb cleaned the public reads at Q25 with fastp, built clones with MiXCR and kept in-frame beta chains. Every entry covers one CDR3 protein and lists the most common genes and DNA from its rows. This sample holds roughly 250,000 distinct CDR3 sequences; about 14% were observed only once. The ten biggest clones cover 7% to 9% of the sample. Sequencing was performed on memory (CD45RO+) T cells sorted from blood. The cell subset or site label, as the study defines it: CD45RO+ enriched T cells. Source of these receptors: a woman aged 18-29 years in good health.

This clonotype was counted a few times. The rearrangement links TRBV4-3 to TRBJ2-1; 8 bases are shared with TRBD2. The J segment lost 0 bases and the V segment lost 6 bases, leaving 4 bases of the junction unmatched. This CDR3 has 15 residues. CDR1 and CDR2 from the germline V gene are LGHNA and YSLEER. CDR3: CASSDSGSSYNEQFF. The CDR3 bases are TGCGCCAGCAGTGACAGCGGGAGCTCCTACAATGAGCAGTTCTTC.

This clonotype was observed a handful of times. This chain links TRBV2 with TRBJ2-1; 9 bases match TRBD2. The junction had 9 bases not matched to a gene; V was cut back by 6 bases and J by 6 bases. The CDR3 is 15 amino acids. Germline assignment: CDR1 SNHLY and CDR2 FYNNEI. CDR3 sequence (DNA): TGTGCCAGCAGACCGGGACTAGCCCCCGGCAATGAGCAGTTCTTC. Translated: CASRPGLAPGNEQFF.

This clonotype is categorized as medium-sized. The chain couples TRBV7-2 to TRBJ2-5, with D tentatively TRBD1 (6 bases). The CDR3 spans 12 residues. Germline lookup yields CDR1 SGHTA and CDR2 FQGNSA. V lost 1 base to trimming and J lost 14 bases, with 14 bases between them. CDR3 protein: CASSLGGTIPYF. As DNA, the CDR3 is TGTGCCAGCAGCTTAGGGGGGACAATACCCTACTTC.

V usage is TRBV12-3 or TRBV12-4 and J usage is TRBJ2-3; 11 nucleotides line up with TRBD2. This CDR3 is 16 amino acids long. J lost 2 bases, V lost 7 bases, and 8 bases had no gene match. CDR3 region: CASTTGTSGFTDTQYF. Written as DNA, the CDR3 is TGTGCCAGCACCACCGGGACTAGCGGATTCACAGATACGCAGTATTTT.

This clonotype was detected a few times. The CDR3 sequence: CAISGDGDQPQHF. Here the CDR3 DNA reads TGTGCCATCAGTGGGGACGGGGATCAGCCCCAGCATTTT. The genes are TRBV10-3 and TRBJ1-5, with TRBD1 as a possible D gene (5 bases). The CDR3 contains 13 residues. Trimming took off 4 bases at V and 5 bases at J, with 9 bases between the two ends. Germline CDR1 and CDR2: ENHRY and SYGVKD.

This clonotype has a count of ten or more. V and J are TRBV20-1 and TRBJ2-2; D is unclear. Germline V gene sequence: CDR1 DFQATT, CDR2 SNEGSKA (reference sequence). The length of the CDR3 is 14 residues. The V end was cut by 1 base, the J end by 3 bases, with 9 bases between. The CDR3: CSARGAPHTGELFF. CDR3 in DNA: TGCAGTGCTAGAGGAGCGCCTCACACCGGGGAGCTGTTTTTT.

The table lists this clonotype with a few counts. The chain has TRBV24-1 and TRBJ2-3, with 12 bases matching TRBD1. Looked up from germline, CDR1 is KGHDR and CDR2 is SFDVKD. The CDR3 runs 17 residues. V trimming: 4 bases; J trimming: 3 bases; junction bases outside the gene matches: 7. CDR3 sequence (DNA): TGTGCCACCAGTGAGTCCGGGACAGGGGGCTGGACAGATACGCAGTATTTT. Protein product: CATSESGTGGWTDTQYF.

CDR3 protein: CSVRGGLVSSYNEQFF. The CDR3 nucleotides read TGCAGTGTTAGGGGGGGTCTAGTTTCCTCCTACAATGAGCAGTTCTTC. V usage is TRBV20-1 and J usage is TRBJ2-1; TRBD2 is a possible D gene (7 bases). V dropped 7 bases and J dropped 0 bases, with 19 bases sitting between them. The CDR3 loop spans 16 amino acids. Germline lookup yields CDR1 DFQATT and CDR2 SNEGSKA (reference sequence).

This clonotype was detected only a few times. The rearrangement uses TRBV10-2 and TRBJ2-2; D call uncertain. The CDR3 is 13 amino acids. V was clipped by 4 bases and J by 6 bases, with 9 bases between them. Germline V gene data show CDR1 as WSHSY and CDR2 as SAAADI. The CDR3 DNA reads as TGCGCCAGCAGTGTTTCTTACGCCGGGGAGCTGTTTTTT. Translation gives CASSVSYAGELFF.

This clonotype has just a few counts. The J gene is TRBJ2-7, the V gene TRBV19; the D gene is possibly TRBD2 (5 bases). V was shortened by 3 bases and J by 3 bases, with 15 bases between the two germline ends. The germline V gene has CDR1 LNHDA and CDR2 SQIVND (reference sequence). This CDR3 spans 15 amino acids. The CDR3 DNA reads TGTGCCAGTAGTATCTCAGGAGGAAATAACTACGAGCAGTACTTC. It yields the protein CASSISGGNNYEQYF.

This sequence joins TRBV20-1 and TRBJ2-3, with 7 positions matching TRBD2. V dropped 0 bases and J dropped 15; count of bases not matched to a gene: 6. CDR1 and CDR2 from the germline V gene are DFQATT and SNEGSKA (reference sequence). This CDR3 spans 11 amino acids. The CDR3 loop reads CSARDRGGNYF. The CDR3, as DNA: TGCAGTGCTAGAGATAGGGGAGGGAACTATTTT.

The chain employs TRBV27 and TRBJ2-5, with unresolved D. Germline lookup yields CDR1 MNHEY and CDR2 SMNVEV (reference sequence). Trimming shortened V by 4 bases and J by 7 bases, and 16 bases separated the two germline ends. CDR3 length: 14 amino acids. The CDR3 protein is CASSSHDGFGTQYF. In DNA form, the CDR3 reads TGTGCCAGCAGTTCCCACGATGGTTTTGGGACCCAGTACTTC.

Many counts were recorded for this clonotype. This chain links TRBV7-2 with TRBJ2-1; 7 bases map to TRBD2. The junction had 16 bases not matched to a gene; V was cut back by 7 bases and J by 7 bases. Germline-derived CDR1 and CDR2 are SGHTA and FQGNSA. This CDR3 contains 16 residues. In DNA form, the CDR3 reads TGTGCCAGCAACCTTCAGAGCGGGGCTCTCTATAATGAGCAGTTCTTC. Translated, it gives CASNLQSGALYNEQFF.

This chain uses TRBV20-1 with TRBJ2-7; possibly TRBD2 for D (5 bases). Germline CDR1 DFQATT, CDR2 SNEGSKA (reference sequence). This CDR3 region has 15 residues. V lost 0 bases and J 0 bases, leaving 12 bases between the germline ends. This chain's CDR3 is CSARDVAGSSYEQYF. In DNA, the CDR3 is TGCAGTGCTAGAGACGTAGCTGGGAGCTCCTACGAGCAGTACTTC.

A few counts support this clonotype. V and J are TRBV6-5 and TRBJ2-7; 8 nucleotides align to TRBD1. Germline V gene sequence: CDR1 MNHEY, CDR2 SVGAGI. The CDR3 has 15 amino acids. After removal of 4 bases from V and 2 bases from J, the junction contained 7 bases not matched to a gene. The CDR3 nucleotides are TGTGCCAGCAGTTCCCGGCAGGGGGCTCCCTACGAGCAGTACTTC. Translated, it gives CASSSRQGAPYEQYF.

The CDR3 DNA follows: TGCAGTGCTATTAGCGGGGGGGCGAGAGATACGCAGTATTTT. It yields the protein CSAISGGARDTQYF. The chain is built from TRBV20-1 and TRBJ2-3, with 11 positions matching TRBD2. The CDR3 covers 14 residues. V shed 4 bases and J 5 bases; nucleotides not matched to a gene: 5. Germline V CDR1 and CDR2: DFQATT, SNEGSKA (reference sequence).

The sample holds a few counts of this clonotype. V and J are TRBV27 and TRBJ1-2; unclear D gene. With 6 bases removed from V and 6 bases from J, the gap between germline ends came to 17 bases. CDR1 is MNHEY and CDR2 is SMNVEV in the germline V gene (reference sequence). The CDR3 spans 14 residues. CDR3 DNA sequence: TGTGCCAGCAGCCCCCCGGGAGGAACTCATGGCTACACCTTC. Translated, it gives CASSPPGGTHGYTF.

This clonotype was counted between two and nine times. The chain has TRBV27 and TRBJ2-7, with 10 bases fitting TRBD2. The CDR3 is 15 residues long. V was pared by 4 bases and J by 4 bases, with 7 bases of the junction left unmatched. Germline lookup yields CDR1 MNHEY and CDR2 SMNVEV (reference sequence). The CDR3 protein is CASSSRTSGEYEQYF. The CDR3 DNA follows: TGTGCCAGCAGTTCTAGGACTAGCGGAGAATACGAGCAGTACTTC.

Only a few counts were recorded for this clonotype. CDR3 nucleotide sequence: TGTGCCAGCAGCGTAGGGACTCAAGAGACCCAGTACTTC. It codes for CASSVGTQETQYF. V and J are TRBV9 and TRBJ2-5; TRBD2 is a possible D gene (5 bases). Trimming cost V 0 bases and J 2 bases, with 5 bases left between them. There are 13 residues in the CDR3. The V gene's germline CDR1 is SGDLS and CDR2 YYNGEE.